The entry below gives a single T cell receptor (beta chain) sequence along with its context. The sample is drawn from a study of control samples from healthy donors and cancer patients. Only in-frame clones appear in the TCRdb table, and some are missing; sequencing was by immunoSEQ multiplex PCR. The data contain 150,000 to 200,000 clones, 91% of them singletons. CDR3 length equals 14 residues. CDR1 is SNHLY, CDR2 FYNNEI, per germline. Germline trimming cut 6 bases from V and 7 bases from J; bases unmatched to any gene: 4. The rearrangement joins TRBV2 to TRBJ1-6; 9 bases match TRBD1. The receptor was isolated from a woman in her thirties in good health. The sequencing input was blood. The CDR3: CASRGQGRNSPLHF. In nucleotides, the CDR3 is TGTGCCAGCAGAGGACAGGGGCGGAATTCACCCCTCCACTTT.